The rows below give T cell receptor beta chains drawn from one sample of a study of blood T cell repertoires in COVID-19. Generated by immunoSEQ multiplex PCR, the TCRdb table keeps only in-frame clones and is missing some. The sample contains hundreds of thousands of clones, 88% of which appear only once. Sequencing was done on a sample of peripheral blood. The origin of the receptors is a woman between 45 and 65 years old with active or convalescent COVID-19. Each CDR3 is given with its conserved first and last residue. D genes are given only for firm matches. Only part of the rows carry a size: once, few, many, or a class if the clone is expanded.

abundance: .; v_gene: TRBV11-1; j_gene: TRBJ2-3; d_gene: TRBD1; CDR3aa: CASSIRDRGTDTQYF; CDR3nt: TGTGCCAGCAGCATCCGGGACAGGGGGACAGATACGCAGTATTTT
abundance: .; v_gene: TRBV4-1; j_gene: TRBJ1-5; d_gene: .; CDR3aa: CASSQERVGSRSGQPQHF; CDR3nt: TGCGCCAGCAGCCAAGAGAGAGTTGGGAGTCGGTCTGGTCAGCCCCAGCATTTT
abundance: .; v_gene: TRBV12-3/TRBV12-4; j_gene: TRBJ1-2; d_gene: .; CDR3aa: CASSSGTRYGYTF; CDR3nt: TGTGCCAGCAGCAGCGGGACAAGGTATGGCTACACCTTC
abundance: .; v_gene: TRBV4-2; j_gene: TRBJ2-6; d_gene: TRBD1; CDR3aa: CASSSQGAVGANVLTF; CDR3nt: TGTGCCAGCAGCAGCCAGGGGGCAGTTGGGGCCAACGTCCTGACTTTC
abundance: once; v_gene: TRBV30; j_gene: TRBJ2-7; d_gene: TRBD2; CDR3aa: CAWSAGEGRRTYEQYF; CDR3nt: TGTGCCTGGAGTGCTGGGGAGGGGAGAAGAACCTACGAGCAGTACTTC
abundance: .; v_gene: TRBV18; j_gene: TRBJ2-7; d_gene: .; CDR3aa: CASSPPERNAQYF; CDR3nt: TGTGCCAGCTCACCACCTGAGAGAAATGCGCAGTACTTC
abundance: .; v_gene: TRBV12-3/TRBV12-4; j_gene: TRBJ1-2; d_gene: TRBD1; CDR3aa: CASREGAGYTF; CDR3nt: TGTGCCAGCCGTGAGGGGGCTGGCTACACCTTC
abundance: .; v_gene: TRBV27; j_gene: TRBJ2-1; d_gene: TRBD2; CDR3aa: CASGRGASGLHEQFF; CDR3nt: TGTGCCAGCGGTCGCGGGGCTAGCGGGCTTCATGAGCAGTTCTTC
abundance: .; v_gene: TRBV27; j_gene: TRBJ2-7; d_gene: TRBD2; CDR3aa: CASSSRTSGGAKQYF; CDR3nt: TGTGCCAGCAGTTCGCGGACTAGCGGGGGGGCCAAGCAGTACTTC
abundance: .; v_gene: TRBV7-2; j_gene: TRBJ2-1; d_gene: .; CDR3aa: CASSLEAGRREFF; CDR3nt: TGTGCCAGCAGCTTAGAGGCTGGTCGGAGGGAGTTCTTC
abundance: once; v_gene: TRBV30; j_gene: TRBJ2-2; d_gene: .; CDR3aa: CAWSPGTFTGELFF; CDR3nt: TGTGCCTGGAGCCCCGGGACTTTCACCGGGGAGCTGTTTTTT
abundance: .; v_gene: TRBV18; j_gene: TRBJ2-4; d_gene: .; CDR3aa: CASSPSQGAKNIQYF; CDR3nt: TGTGCCAGCTCACCATCGCAGGGGGCCAAAAACATTCAGTACTTC
abundance: .; v_gene: TRBV2; j_gene: TRBJ1-1; d_gene: .; CDR3aa: CASRKDSLMNTEAFF; CDR3nt: TGTGCCAGCCGGAAAGACAGCCTCATGAACACTGAAGCTTTCTTT
abundance: .; v_gene: TRBV2; j_gene: TRBJ1-4; d_gene: .; CDR3aa: CASSDRRGEKLFF; CDR3nt: TGTGCCAGCAGTGATAGGAGGGGTGAAAAACTGTTTTTT
abundance: .; v_gene: TRBV6-1; j_gene: TRBJ2-3; d_gene: TRBD2; CDR3aa: CASSVTGLAGGGDTQYF; CDR3nt: TGTGCCAGCAGTGTTACCGGGCTAGCGGGAGGAGGAGATACGCAGTATTTT
abundance: .; v_gene: TRBV3-1/TRBV3-2; j_gene: TRBJ2-2; d_gene: .; CDR3aa: CASSQVRLVSNTGELFF; CDR3nt: TGTGCCAGCAGCCAAGTCCGACTAGTCTCGAACACCGGGGAGCTGTTTTTT
abundance: .; v_gene: TRBV5-8; j_gene: TRBJ1-2; d_gene: TRBD1; CDR3aa: CASSLGQGPYGYTF; CDR3nt: TGTGCCAGCAGCTTGGGACAGGGACCCTATGGCTACACCTTC
abundance: .; v_gene: TRBV6-4; j_gene: TRBJ1-2; d_gene: .; CDR3aa: CASRLTGGPNNYGYTF; CDR3nt: TGTGCCAGCAGACTGACGGGTGGCCCGAATAACTATGGCTACACCTTC
abundance: .; v_gene: TRBV20-1; j_gene: TRBJ2-3; d_gene: TRBD2; CDR3aa: CSASPSGGNARTDTQYF; CDR3nt: TGCAGTGCTAGTCCTAGCGGGGGGAACGCGCGCACAGATACGCAGTATTTT
abundance: .; v_gene: TRBV7-9; j_gene: TRBJ2-3; d_gene: .; CDR3aa: CASSLYSDTQYF; CDR3nt: TGTGCCAGCAGCTTATACTCAGATACGCAGTATTTT
abundance: .; v_gene: TRBV7-2; j_gene: TRBJ1-1; d_gene: TRBD1; CDR3aa: CASSSRTGFMNTEAFF; CDR3nt: TGTGCCAGCAGCTCTCGGACAGGATTCATGAACACTGAAGCTTTCTTT
abundance: once; v_gene: TRBV19; j_gene: TRBJ1-2; d_gene: .; CDR3aa: CASSPDRQVYGYTF; CDR3nt: TGTGCCAGTAGTCCAGACAGGCAAGTCTACGGCTACACCTTC
abundance: .; v_gene: TRBV29-1; j_gene: TRBJ2-7; d_gene: TRBD1; CDR3aa: CSVTDRGNYEQYF; CDR3nt: TGCAGCGTTACCGACAGGGGGAACTACGAGCAGTACTTC
abundance: .; v_gene: TRBV7-9; j_gene: TRBJ1-1; d_gene: TRBD1; CDR3aa: CASSPPTGGNTEAFF; CDR3nt: TGTGCCAGCAGCCCGCCGACAGGGGGGAACACTGAAGCTTTCTTT
abundance: .; v_gene: TRBV28; j_gene: TRBJ2-7; d_gene: .; CDR3aa: CASSIGGVSYEQYF; CDR3nt: TGTGCCAGCAGTATAGGAGGGGTTTCCTACGAGCAGTACTTC
abundance: once; v_gene: TRBV18; j_gene: TRBJ1-1; d_gene: .; CDR3aa: CASSPDTGNTEAFF; CDR3nt: TGTGCCAGCTCACCCGATACGGGGAACACTGAAGCTTTCTTT
abundance: .; v_gene: TRBV27; j_gene: TRBJ1-2; d_gene: .; CDR3aa: CASSLGGALYRGYGYTF; CDR3nt: TGTGCCAGCAGTTTGGGGGGGGCCCTCTATCGGGGCTATGGCTACACCTTC
abundance: .; v_gene: TRBV12-3/TRBV12-4; j_gene: TRBJ1-5; d_gene: .; CDR3aa: CASSLQVNQPQHF; CDR3nt: TGTGCCAGCAGCCTACAGGTAAATCAGCCCCAGCATTTT
abundance: .; v_gene: TRBV13; j_gene: TRBJ2-3; d_gene: .; CDR3aa: CASSLGRDTQYF; CDR3nt: TGTGCCAGCAGCTTGGGGAGAGATACGCAGTATTTT
abundance: .; v_gene: TRBV19; j_gene: TRBJ1-1; d_gene: .; CDR3aa: CASSSTGATEAFF; CDR3nt: TGTGCCAGTAGTTCAACAGGAGCCACTGAAGCTTTCTTT
abundance: .; v_gene: TRBV7-9; j_gene: TRBJ2-7; d_gene: TRBD1; CDR3aa: CASSLEWDRAYEQYF; CDR3nt: TGTGCCAGCAGCTTAGAATGGGACAGGGCCTACGAGCAGTACTTC
abundance: .; v_gene: TRBV28; j_gene: TRBJ2-1; d_gene: .; CDR3aa: CASSLRNEQFF; CDR3nt: TGTGCCAGCAGTTTACGCAATGAGCAGTTCTTC
abundance: .; v_gene: TRBV7-6; j_gene: TRBJ1-1; d_gene: .; CDR3aa: CASRMPMAEAFF; CDR3nt: TGTGCCAGCAGGATGCCTATGGCTGAAGCTTTCTTT
abundance: .; v_gene: TRBV7-8; j_gene: TRBJ2-1; d_gene: .; CDR3aa: CASSPHGLANEQFF; CDR3nt: TGTGCCAGCAGCCCCCACGGGCTAGCAAATGAGCAGTTCTTC
abundance: .; v_gene: TRBV5-1; j_gene: TRBJ2-7; d_gene: .; CDR3aa: CASRPSEPPDEQYF; CDR3nt: TGCGCCAGCCGGCCGAGCGAACCTCCGGACGAGCAGTACTTC
abundance: .; v_gene: TRBV7-9; j_gene: TRBJ2-5; d_gene: .; CDR3aa: CASSFSETQYF; CDR3nt: TGTGCCAGCAGCTTTAGCGAGACCCAGTACTTC
abundance: .; v_gene: TRBV19; j_gene: TRBJ1-2; d_gene: .; CDR3aa: CASSPPGGEIYGYTF; CDR3nt: TGTGCCAGTAGCCCCCCAGGAGGGGAGATCTATGGCTACACCTTC
abundance: many; v_gene: TRBV4-1; j_gene: TRBJ1-2; d_gene: .; CDR3aa: CASSRGDPGNGYTF; CDR3nt: TGCGCCAGCAGCCGCGGGGACCCGGGGAATGGCTACACCTTC
abundance: .; v_gene: TRBV27; j_gene: TRBJ2-3; d_gene: .; CDR3aa: CASSSIRGSTDTQYF; CDR3nt: TGTGCCAGCAGTTCAATCAGGGGTAGCACAGATACGCAGTATTTT
abundance: .; v_gene: TRBV6-5; j_gene: TRBJ2-5; d_gene: TRBD1; CDR3aa: CASSYSPTGWETQYF; CDR3nt: TGTGCCAGCAGTTACTCACCGACAGGGTGGGAGACCCAGTACTTC